This T cell receptor beta chain is drawn from a study of read filtering for tumor transcriptome and immune sequencing. Across the study: TCR-mapped reads were about 4 to 11 million with IR-seq versus about 85 to 1,300 with RNA-seq. Study results and limitations: Even smaller IR-seq throughput identified most shared clonotypes.

From approximately 430 ng of RNA, a library with molecular barcoded alpha/delta and beta/gamma adaptors was made. TCRdb recomputed calls from the reads with MiXCR, one row per CDR3 protein. The sample holds approximately 90,000 distinct CDR3 sequences, around a fifth seen once. Germline V CDR1 and CDR2: SNHLY, FYNNEI. V gave up 6 bases and J gave up 2 bases, with 17 bases separating them. This CDR3 has 15 residues. This clonotype came up many times. Antigen: not known. This clonotype was sampled from a donor over 35 with multiple myeloma. Sequenced sample: a population of CD138-negative cells sorted from bone marrow. The gene calls are TRBV2 and TRBJ2-7; perhaps TRBD1 as D (5 bases). The CDR3 sequence: CASSLETVGPYEQYF. Here the CDR3 DNA reads TGTGCCAGCAGCCTTGAGACAGTTGGGCCCTACGAGCAGTACTTC.